The TCR beta chain described here comes from a study of T cell changes during pregnancy in multiple sclerosis (dated by TCRdb to about 2019). General notes on the study: The study examined how the T cell repertoire changed over the course of pregnancy in women with multiple sclerosis.

For this clone: This receptor's antigen is unknown. Per-nucleotide qualities are absent, and no much larger clonotype sits a single base away.

Libraries came from the immunoSEQ multiplex PCR assay. Not all clones reach the TCRdb copy of this immuneACCESS table, which keeps in-frame sequences only. Checked studies attribute under half of the gap to unresolved V genes and leave the rest unexplained. This sample comprises around 35,000 clones, 80% to 95% of them detected only once. The ten largest clones represent 0.4% to 0.45% of the sample. This specimen consisted of CD4+ T cells from peripheral blood mononuclear cells, obtained in the third trimester of pregnancy. The TCR sequence derives from a female donor in good health, enrolled as a control in a pregnancy study.

The DNA sequence is TGCGCCAGCAGCTTGGGGCAGGATGGAGATACGCAGTATTTT. This yields the protein CASSLGQDGDTQYF. The receptor chain draws on TRBV5-1 and TRBJ2-3; no confident D gene assignment can be made. CDR1 and CDR2, looked up from the germline V gene, are SGHRS and YFSETQ. The V and J ends are trimmed by 0 bases and 5 bases, leaving 10 bases between them. Including the terminal cysteine and phenylalanine, the CDR3 comprises 14 residues. CDR3 DNA only is kept here, 42 bases in frame from base 1.